This T cell receptor beta chain appears in the sequencing data of a study of blood T cell repertoires in COVID-19. CDR1 and CDR2 (germline): SGDLS, YYNGEE. The CDR3 is 13 residues long. V was shortened by 0 bases and J by 7 bases, with 8 bases between the two germline ends. TCRdb's copy holds only in-frame clones and misses some; the assay was immunoSEQ multiplex PCR. The sample holds roughly 200,000 clones, around 82% seen once. The rearrangement links TRBV9 to TRBJ2-1; a possible D gene is TRBD1 (6 bases). The receptor comes from a man in his fifties or sixties with active or convalescent COVID-19. Material for sequencing was peripheral blood. CDR3: CASSVAGQNEQFF. CDR3 bases: TGTGCCAGCAGCGTAGCAGGACAGAATGAGCAGTTCTTC.